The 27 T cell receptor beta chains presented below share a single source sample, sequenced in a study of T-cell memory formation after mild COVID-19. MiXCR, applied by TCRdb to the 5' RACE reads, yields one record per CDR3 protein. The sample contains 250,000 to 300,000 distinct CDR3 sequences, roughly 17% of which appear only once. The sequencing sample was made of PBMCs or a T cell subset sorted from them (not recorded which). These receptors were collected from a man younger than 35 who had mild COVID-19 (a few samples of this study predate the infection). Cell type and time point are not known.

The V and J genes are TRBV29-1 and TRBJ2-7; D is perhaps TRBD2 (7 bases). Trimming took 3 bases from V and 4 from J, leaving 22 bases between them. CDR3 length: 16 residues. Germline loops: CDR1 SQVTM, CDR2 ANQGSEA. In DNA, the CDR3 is TGCAGCGTTGAGGAGGGGGTTAGGGAGGGCCAGTACGAGCAGTACTTC. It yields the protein CSVEEGVREGQYEQYF.

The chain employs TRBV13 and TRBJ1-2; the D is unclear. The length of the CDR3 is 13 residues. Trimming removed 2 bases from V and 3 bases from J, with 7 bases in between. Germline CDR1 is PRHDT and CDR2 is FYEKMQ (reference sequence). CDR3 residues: CASSLTAHYGYTF. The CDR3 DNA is TGTGCCAGCAGCTTAACAGCACACTATGGCTACACCTTC.

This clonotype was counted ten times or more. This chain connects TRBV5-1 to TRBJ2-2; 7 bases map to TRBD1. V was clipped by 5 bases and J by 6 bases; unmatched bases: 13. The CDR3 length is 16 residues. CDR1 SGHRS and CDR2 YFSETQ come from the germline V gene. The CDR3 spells CASSPKTTGEAGELFF. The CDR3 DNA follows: TGCGCCAGCAGTCCGAAGACCACAGGGGAAGCCGGGGAGCTGTTTTTT.

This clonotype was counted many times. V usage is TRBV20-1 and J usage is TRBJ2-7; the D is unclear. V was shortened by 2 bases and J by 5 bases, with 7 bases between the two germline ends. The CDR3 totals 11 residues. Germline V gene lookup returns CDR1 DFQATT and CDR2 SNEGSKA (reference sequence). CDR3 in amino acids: CSARSGHEQYV. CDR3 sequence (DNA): TGCAGTGCTAGATCCGGGCACGAGCAGTACGTC.

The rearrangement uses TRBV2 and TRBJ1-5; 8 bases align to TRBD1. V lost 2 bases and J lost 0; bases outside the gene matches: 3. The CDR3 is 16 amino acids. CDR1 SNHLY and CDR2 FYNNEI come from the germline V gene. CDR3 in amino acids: CASSERDRNSNQPQHF. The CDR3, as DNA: TGTGCCAGCAGTGAAAGGGACAGGAATAGCAATCAGCCCCAGCATTTT. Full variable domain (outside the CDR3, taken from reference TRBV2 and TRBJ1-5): EPEVTQTPSHQVTQMGQEVILRCVPISNHLYFYWYRQILGQKVEFLVSFYNNEISEKSEIFDDQFSVERPDGSNFTLKIRSTKLEDSAMYFCASSERDRNSNQPQHFGDGTRLSIL.

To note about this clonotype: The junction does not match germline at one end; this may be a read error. CDR3 DNA sequence: TGTGCCAGCAGCTTGGAGATACTAGCGGGGTCCCTCTCCTTC. This sequence encodes CASSLEILAGSLSF. The gene calls are TRBV7-2 and TRBJ2-5; TRBD2 agrees at 10 bases. CDR1 and CDR2 from the germline V gene are SGHTA and FQGNSA. This CDR3 region has 14 residues.

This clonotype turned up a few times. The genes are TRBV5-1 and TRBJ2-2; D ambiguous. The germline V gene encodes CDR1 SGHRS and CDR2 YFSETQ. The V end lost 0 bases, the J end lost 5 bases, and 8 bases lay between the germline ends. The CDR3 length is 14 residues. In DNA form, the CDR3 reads TGCGCCAGCAGCTTGGACGGATCTACCGGGGAGCTGTTTTTT. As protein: CASSLDGSTGELFF.

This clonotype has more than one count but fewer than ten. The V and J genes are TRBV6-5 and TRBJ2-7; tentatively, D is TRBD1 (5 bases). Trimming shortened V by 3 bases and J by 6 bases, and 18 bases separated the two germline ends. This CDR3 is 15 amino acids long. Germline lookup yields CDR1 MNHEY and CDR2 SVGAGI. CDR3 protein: CASSYVGPNGGEQYF. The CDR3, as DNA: TGTGCCAGCAGTTATGTGGGGCCCAACGGCGGCGAGCAGTACTTC.

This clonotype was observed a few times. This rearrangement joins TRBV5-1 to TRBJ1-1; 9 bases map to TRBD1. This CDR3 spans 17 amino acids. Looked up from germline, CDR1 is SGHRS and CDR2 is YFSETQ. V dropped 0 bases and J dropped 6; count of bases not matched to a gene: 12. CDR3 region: CASSLAPSGQGSPEAFF. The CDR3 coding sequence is TGCGCCAGCAGCTTGGCCCCCTCGGGACAGGGTTCGCCTGAAGCTTTCTTT.

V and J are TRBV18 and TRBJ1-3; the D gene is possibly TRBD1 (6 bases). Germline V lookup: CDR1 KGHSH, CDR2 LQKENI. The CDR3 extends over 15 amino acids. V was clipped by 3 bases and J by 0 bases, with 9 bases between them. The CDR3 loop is CASSPNRDSGNTIYF. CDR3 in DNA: TGTGCCAGCTCACCCAACAGGGACTCTGGAAACACCATATATTTT. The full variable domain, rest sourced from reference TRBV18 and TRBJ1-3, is NAGVMQNPRHLVRRRGQEARLRCSPMKGHSHVYWYRQLPEEGLKFMVYLQKENIIDESGMPKERFSAEFPKEGPSILRIQQVVRGDSAAYFCASSPNRDSGNTIYFGEGSWLTVV.

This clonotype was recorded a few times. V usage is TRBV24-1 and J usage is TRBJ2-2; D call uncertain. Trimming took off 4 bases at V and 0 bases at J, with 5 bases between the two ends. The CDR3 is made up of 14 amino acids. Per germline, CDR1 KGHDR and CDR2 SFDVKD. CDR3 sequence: CATSEATNTGELFF. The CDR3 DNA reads TGTGCCACCAGTGAGGCAACGAACACCGGGGAGCTGTTTTTT.

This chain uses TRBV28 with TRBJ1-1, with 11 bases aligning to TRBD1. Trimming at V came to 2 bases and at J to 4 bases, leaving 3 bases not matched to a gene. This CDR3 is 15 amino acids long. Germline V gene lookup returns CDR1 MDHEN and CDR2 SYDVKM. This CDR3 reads CASSLAGTGGTEAFF. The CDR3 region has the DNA TGTGCCAGCAGTTTAGCCGGGACAGGGGGCACTGAAGCTTTCTTT.

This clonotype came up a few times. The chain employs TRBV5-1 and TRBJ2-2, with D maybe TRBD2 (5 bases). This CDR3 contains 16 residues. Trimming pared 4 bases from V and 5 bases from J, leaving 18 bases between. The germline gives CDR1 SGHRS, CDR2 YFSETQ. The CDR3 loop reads CASSRSDSAETGELFF. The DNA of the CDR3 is TGCGCCAGCAGCCGTTCGGACTCCGCGGAAACCGGGGAGCTGTTTTTT.

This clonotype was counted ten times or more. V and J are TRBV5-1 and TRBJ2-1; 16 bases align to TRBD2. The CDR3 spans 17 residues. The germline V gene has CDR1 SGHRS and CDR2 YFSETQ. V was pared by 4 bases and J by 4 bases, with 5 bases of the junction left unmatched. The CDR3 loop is CASSPGLAGGPYNEQFF. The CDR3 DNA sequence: TGCGCCAGCAGCCCGGGACTAGCGGGGGGGCCATACAATGAGCAGTTCTTC.

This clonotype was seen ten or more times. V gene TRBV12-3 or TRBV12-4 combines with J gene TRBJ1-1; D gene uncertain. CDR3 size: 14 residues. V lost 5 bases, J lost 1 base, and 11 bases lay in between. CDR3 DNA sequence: TGTGCCAGCAGTCGGGAGTATTCGAACACTGAAGCTTTCTTT. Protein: CASSREYSNTEAFF.

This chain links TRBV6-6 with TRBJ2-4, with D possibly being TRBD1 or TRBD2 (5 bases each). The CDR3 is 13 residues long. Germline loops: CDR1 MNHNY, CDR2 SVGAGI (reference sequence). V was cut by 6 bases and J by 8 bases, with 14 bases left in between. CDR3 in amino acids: CASRLRGVDIQYF. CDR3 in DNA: TGTGCCAGCAGACTAAGAGGGGTCGACATTCAGTACTTC.

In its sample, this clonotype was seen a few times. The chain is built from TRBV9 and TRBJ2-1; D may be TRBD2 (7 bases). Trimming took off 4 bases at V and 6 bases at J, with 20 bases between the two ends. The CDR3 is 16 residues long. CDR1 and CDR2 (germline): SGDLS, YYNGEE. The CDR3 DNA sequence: TGTGCCAGCAGCCTCCCCTCGGGGGGCAGGTCCAATGAGCAGTTCTTC. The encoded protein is CASSLPSGGRSNEQFF.

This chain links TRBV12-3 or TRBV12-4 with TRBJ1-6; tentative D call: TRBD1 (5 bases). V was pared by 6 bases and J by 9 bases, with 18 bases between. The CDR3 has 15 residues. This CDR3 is CASSSTSGGGSPLHF. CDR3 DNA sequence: TGTGCCAGCAGCTCCACGTCGGGGGGAGGTTCACCCCTCCACTTT.

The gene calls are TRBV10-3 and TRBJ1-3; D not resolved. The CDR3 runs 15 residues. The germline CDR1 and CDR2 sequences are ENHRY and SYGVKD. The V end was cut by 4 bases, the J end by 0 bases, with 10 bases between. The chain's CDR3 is CAISVGSGSGNTIYF. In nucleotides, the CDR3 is TGTGCCATCAGTGTTGGCAGCGGCTCTGGAAACACCATATATTTT.

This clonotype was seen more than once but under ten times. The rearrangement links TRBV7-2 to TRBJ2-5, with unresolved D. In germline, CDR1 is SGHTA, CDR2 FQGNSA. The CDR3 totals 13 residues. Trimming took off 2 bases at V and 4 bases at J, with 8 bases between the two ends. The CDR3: CASSLKGGETQYF. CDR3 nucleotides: TGTGCCAGCAGCTTAAAGGGTGGAGAGACCCAGTACTTC.

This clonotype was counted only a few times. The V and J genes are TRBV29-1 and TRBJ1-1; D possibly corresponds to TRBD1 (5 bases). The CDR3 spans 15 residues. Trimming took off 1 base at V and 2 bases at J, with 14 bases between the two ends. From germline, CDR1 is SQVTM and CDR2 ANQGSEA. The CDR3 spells CSVEGSGGLNTEAFF. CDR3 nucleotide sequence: TGCAGCGTTGAAGGATCTGGGGGATTAAACACTGAAGCTTTCTTT.

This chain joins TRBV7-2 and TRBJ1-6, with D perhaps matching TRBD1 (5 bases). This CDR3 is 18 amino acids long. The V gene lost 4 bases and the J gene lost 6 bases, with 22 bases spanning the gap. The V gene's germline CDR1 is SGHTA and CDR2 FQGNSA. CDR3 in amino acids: CASSSSVGGGNFNSPLHF. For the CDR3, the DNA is TGTGCCAGCAGCTCCTCCGTGGGGGGAGGCAATTTTAATTCACCCCTCCACTTT.

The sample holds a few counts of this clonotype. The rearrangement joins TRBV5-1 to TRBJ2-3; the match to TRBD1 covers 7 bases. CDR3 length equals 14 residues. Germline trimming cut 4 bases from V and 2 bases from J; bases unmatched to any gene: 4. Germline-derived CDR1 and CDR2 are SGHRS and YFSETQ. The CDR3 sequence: CASSKTGFTDTQYF. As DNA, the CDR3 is TGCGCCAGCAGCAAGACAGGGTTCACAGATACGCAGTATTTT.

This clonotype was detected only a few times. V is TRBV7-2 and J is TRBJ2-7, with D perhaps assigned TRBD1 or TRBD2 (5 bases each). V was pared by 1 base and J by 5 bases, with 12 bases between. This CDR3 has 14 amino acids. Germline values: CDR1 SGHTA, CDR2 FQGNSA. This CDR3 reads CASSLEGQGDEQYV. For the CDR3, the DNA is TGTGCCAGCAGCTTAGAGGGCCAGGGAGACGAGCAGTACGTC.

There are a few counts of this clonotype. In DNA, the CDR3 is TGTGCCAGCAGCCGAACCGGGACCAACCCAGATACGCAGTATTTT. It codes for CASSRTGTNPDTQYF. The chain uses TRBV6-2 or TRBV6-3 and TRBJ2-3, with D perhaps given as TRBD1 or TRBD2 (5 bases each). Germline CDR1 MNHEY, CDR2 SVGEGT. The CDR3 covers 15 residues. V lost 6 bases and J lost 4, with 17 bases in between.

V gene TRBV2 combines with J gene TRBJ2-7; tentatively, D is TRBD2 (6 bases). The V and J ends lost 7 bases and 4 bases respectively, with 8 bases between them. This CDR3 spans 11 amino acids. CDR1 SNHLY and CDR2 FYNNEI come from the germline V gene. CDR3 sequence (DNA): TGTGCCAGCACTGCGGGGTACGAGCAGTACTTC. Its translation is CASTAGYEQYF.

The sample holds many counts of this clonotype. The chain's CDR3 is CASSPPSGANVLTF. The CDR3 DNA sequence: TGTGCCAGCTCACCACCCTCTGGGGCCAACGTCCTGACTTTC. The chain employs TRBV18 and TRBJ2-6; no clear D gene. Trimming took off 0 bases at V and 0 bases at J, with 0 bases between the two ends. The CDR3 contains 14 residues. Per the germline V gene, CDR1 is KGHSH and CDR2 is LQKENI.